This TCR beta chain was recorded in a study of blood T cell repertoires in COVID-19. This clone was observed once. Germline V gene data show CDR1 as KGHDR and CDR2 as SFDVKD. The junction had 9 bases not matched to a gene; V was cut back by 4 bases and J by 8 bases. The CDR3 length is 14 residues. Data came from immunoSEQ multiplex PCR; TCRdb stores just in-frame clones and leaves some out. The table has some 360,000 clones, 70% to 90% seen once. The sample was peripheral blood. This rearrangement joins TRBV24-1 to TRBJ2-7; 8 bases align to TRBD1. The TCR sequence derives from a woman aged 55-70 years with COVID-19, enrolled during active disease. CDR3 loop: CATSDSRQGRKQYF. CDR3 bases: TGTGCCACCAGTGACTCAAGACAGGGGAGGAAGCAGTACTTC.